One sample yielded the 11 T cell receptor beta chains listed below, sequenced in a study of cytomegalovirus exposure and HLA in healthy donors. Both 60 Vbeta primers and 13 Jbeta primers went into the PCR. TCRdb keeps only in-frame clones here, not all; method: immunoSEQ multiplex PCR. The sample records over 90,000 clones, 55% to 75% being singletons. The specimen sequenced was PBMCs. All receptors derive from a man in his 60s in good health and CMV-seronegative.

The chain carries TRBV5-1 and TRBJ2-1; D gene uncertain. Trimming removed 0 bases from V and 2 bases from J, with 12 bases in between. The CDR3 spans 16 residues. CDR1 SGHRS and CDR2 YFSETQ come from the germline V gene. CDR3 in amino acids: CASSLAETPTYNEQFF. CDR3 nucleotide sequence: TGCGCCAGCAGCTTGGCTGAGACTCCGACCTACAATGAGCAGTTCTTC.

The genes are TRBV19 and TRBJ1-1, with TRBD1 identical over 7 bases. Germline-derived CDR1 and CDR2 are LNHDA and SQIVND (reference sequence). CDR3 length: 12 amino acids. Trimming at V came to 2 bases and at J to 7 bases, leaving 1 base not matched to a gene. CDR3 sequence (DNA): TGTGCCAGTAGTATAACAGGGGTTGAAGCTTTCTTT. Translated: CASSITGVEAFF.

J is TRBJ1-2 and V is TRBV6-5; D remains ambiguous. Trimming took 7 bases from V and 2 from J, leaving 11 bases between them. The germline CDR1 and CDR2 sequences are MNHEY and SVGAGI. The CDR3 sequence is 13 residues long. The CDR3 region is CASTPYGNYGYTF. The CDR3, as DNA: TGTGCCAGCACCCCGTACGGGAACTATGGCTACACCTTC.

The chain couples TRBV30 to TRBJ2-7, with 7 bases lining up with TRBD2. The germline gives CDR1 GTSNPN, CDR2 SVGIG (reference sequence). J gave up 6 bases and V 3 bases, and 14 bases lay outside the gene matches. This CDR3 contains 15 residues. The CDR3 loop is CAWRETSGLPPEQYF. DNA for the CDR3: TGTGCCTGGAGAGAGACCTCGGGACTACCACCCGAGCAGTACTTC.

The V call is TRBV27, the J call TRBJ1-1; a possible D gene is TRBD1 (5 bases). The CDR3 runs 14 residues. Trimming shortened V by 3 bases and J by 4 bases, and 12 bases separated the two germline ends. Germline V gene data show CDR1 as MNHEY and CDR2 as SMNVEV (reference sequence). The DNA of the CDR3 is TGTGCCAGCAGTTTCCGGAGGGGTACCACTGAAGCTTTCTTT. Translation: CASSFRRGTTEAFF.

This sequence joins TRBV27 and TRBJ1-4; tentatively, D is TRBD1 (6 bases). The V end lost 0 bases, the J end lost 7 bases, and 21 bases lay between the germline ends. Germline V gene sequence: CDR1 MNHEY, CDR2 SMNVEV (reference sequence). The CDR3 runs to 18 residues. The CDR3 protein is CASSLSVLLARGGEKLFF. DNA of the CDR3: TGTGCCAGCAGTTTATCGGTTTTGTTGGCTCGAGGGGGTGAAAAACTGTTTTTT.

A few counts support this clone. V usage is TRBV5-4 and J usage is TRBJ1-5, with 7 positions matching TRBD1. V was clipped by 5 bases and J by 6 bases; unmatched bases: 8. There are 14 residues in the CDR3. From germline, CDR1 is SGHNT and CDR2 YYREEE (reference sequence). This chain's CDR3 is CASSSRQGGQPQHF. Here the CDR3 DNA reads TGTGCCAGCAGTTCTCGACAGGGAGGTCAGCCCCAGCATTTT.

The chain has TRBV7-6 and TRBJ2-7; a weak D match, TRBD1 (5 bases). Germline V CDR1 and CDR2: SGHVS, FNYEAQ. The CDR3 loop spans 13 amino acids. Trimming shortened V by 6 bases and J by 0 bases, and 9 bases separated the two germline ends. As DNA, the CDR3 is TGTGCCAGCAGTCCGGACACCTCCTACGAGCAGTACTTC. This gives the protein CASSPDTSYEQYF. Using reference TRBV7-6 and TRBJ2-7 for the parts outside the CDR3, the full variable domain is GAGVSQSPRYKVTKRGQDVALRCDPISGHVSLYWYRQALGQGPEFLTYFNYEAQQDKSGLPNDRFSAERPEGSISTLTIQRTEQRDSAMYRCASSPDTSYEQYFGPGTRLTVT.

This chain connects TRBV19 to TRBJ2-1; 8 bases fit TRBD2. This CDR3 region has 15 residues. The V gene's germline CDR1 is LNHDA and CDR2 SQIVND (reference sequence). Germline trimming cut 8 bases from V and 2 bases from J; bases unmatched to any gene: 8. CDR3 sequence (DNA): TGTGCCAGTGGACGGGATAGCGGGGCCTACAATGAGCAGTTCTTC. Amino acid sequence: CASGRDSGAYNEQFF.

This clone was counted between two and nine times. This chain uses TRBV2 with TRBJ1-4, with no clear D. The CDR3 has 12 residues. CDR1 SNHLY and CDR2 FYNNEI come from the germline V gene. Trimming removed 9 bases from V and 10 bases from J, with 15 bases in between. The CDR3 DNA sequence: TGTGCCAGTCATGACTCACTCGGAAAACTGTTTTTT. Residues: CASHDSLGKLFF. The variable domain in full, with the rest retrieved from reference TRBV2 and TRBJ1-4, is EPEVTQTPSHQVTQMGQEVILRCVPISNHLYFYWYRQILGQKVEFLVSFYNNEISEKSEIFDDQFSVERPDGSNFTLKIRSTKLEDSAMYFCASHDSLGKLFFGSGTQLSVL.

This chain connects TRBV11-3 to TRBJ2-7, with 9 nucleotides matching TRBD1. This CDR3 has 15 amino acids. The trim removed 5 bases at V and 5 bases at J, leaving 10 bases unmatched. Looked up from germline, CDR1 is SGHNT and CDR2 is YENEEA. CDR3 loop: CASSLLNRGPDEQYF. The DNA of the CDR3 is TGTGCCAGCAGCCTACTAAACAGGGGGCCCGACGAGCAGTACTTC.